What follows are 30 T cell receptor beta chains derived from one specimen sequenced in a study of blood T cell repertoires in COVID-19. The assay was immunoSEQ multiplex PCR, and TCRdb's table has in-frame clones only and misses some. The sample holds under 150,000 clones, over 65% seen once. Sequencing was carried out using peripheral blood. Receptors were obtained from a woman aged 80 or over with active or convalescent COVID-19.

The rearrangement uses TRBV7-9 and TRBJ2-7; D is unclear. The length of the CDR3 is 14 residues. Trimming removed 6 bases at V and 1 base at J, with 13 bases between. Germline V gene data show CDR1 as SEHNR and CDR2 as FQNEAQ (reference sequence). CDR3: CASRSDTLSYEQYF. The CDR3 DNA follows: TGTGCCAGCAGATCCGACACCCTATCCTACGAGCAGTACTTC.

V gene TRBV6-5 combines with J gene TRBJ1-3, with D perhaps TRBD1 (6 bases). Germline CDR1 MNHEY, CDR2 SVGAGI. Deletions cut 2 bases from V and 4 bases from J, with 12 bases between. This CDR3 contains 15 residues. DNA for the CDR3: TGTGCCAGCAGTTACGGGGGCAAAGGGGGAAACACCATATATTTT. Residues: CASSYGGKGGNTIYF.

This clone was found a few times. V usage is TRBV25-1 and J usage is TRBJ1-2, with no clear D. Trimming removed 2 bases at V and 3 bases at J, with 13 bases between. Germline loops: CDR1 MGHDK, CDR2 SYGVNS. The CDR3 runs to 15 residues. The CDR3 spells CASSEPGWADYGYTF. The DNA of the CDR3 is TGTGCCAGCAGTGAACCAGGTTGGGCTGACTATGGCTACACCTTC.

DNA of the CDR3: TGTGCCAGCAGCCCCTTCCCATCCCAGGGGGACTCCTACGAGCAGTACTTC. Protein sequence: CASSPFPSQGDSYEQYF. This sequence joins TRBV11-2 and TRBJ2-7, with 7 positions matching TRBD1. In germline, CDR1 is SGHAT, CDR2 FQNNGV. V gave up 5 bases and J gave up 0 bases; unmatched junction bases: 13. The CDR3 has 17 residues.

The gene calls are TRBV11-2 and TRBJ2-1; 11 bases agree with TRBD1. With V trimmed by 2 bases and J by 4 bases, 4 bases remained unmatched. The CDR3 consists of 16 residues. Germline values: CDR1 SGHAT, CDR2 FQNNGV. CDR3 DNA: TGTGCCAGCAGCTTAACCGGGACAGGGGGGTACAATGAGCAGTTCTTC. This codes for CASSLTGTGGYNEQFF.

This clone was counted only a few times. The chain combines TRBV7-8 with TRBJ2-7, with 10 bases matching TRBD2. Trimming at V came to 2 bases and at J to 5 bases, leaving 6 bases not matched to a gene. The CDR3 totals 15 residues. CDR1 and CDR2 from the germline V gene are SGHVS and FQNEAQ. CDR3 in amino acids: CASSLSGAGGDEQYF. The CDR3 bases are TGTGCCAGCAGCTTATCCGGAGCGGGGGGGGACGAGCAGTACTTC.

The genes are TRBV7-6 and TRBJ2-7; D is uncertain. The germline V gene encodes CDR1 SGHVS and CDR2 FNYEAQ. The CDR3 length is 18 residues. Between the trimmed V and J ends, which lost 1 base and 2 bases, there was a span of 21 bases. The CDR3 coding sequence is TGTGCCAGCAGCTTAGGTTCTGTCTCGGGTTACCAGACCTACGAGCAGTACTTC. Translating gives CASSLGSVSGYQTYEQYF. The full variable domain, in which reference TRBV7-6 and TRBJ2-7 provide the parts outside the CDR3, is GAGVSQSPRYKVTKRGQDVALRCDPISGHVSLYWYRQALGQGPEFLTYFNYEAQQDKSGLPNDRFSAERPEGSISTLTIQRTEQRDSAMYRCASSLGSVSGYQTYEQYFGPGTRLTVT.

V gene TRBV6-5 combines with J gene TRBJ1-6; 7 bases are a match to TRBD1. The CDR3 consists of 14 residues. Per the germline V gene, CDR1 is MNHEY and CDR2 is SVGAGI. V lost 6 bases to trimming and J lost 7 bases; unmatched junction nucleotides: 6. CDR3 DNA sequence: TGTGCCAGCAGAACAGGGGTACGGAATTCACCCCTCCACTTT. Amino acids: CASRTGVRNSPLHF.

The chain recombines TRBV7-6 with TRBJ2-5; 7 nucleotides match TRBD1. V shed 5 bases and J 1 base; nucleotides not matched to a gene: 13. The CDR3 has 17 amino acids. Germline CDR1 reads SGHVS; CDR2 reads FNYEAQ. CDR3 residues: CASSAAGTVSPQETQYF. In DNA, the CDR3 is TGTGCCAGCAGCGCCGCCGGGACAGTGTCCCCCCAAGAGACCCAGTACTTC.

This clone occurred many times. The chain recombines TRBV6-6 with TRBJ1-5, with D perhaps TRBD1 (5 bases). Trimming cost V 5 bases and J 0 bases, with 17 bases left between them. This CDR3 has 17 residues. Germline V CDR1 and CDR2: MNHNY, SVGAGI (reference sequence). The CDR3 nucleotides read TGTGCCAGCAGTCACCGACCCGACAGATATAGCAATCAGCCCCAGCATTTT. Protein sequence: CASSHRPDRYSNQPQHF.

The CDR3: CASSMGQGSGELFF. The CDR3, as DNA: TGTGCCAGCAGCATGGGACAGGGTAGCGGGGAGCTGTTTTTT. The chain couples TRBV5-8 to TRBJ2-2; 9 nucleotides line up with TRBD1. Germline lookup yields CDR1 SGHTS and CDR2 YDEGEE. The CDR3 consists of 14 residues. V was pared by 4 bases and J by 7 bases, with 5 bases of the junction left unmatched. The full variable domain, rest sourced from reference TRBV5-8 and TRBJ2-2, is EAGVTQSPTHLIKTRGQQATLRCSPISGHTSVYWYQQALGLGLQFLLWYDEGEERNRGNFPPRFSGRQFPNYSSELNVNALELEDSALYLCASSMGQGSGELFFGEGSRLTVL.

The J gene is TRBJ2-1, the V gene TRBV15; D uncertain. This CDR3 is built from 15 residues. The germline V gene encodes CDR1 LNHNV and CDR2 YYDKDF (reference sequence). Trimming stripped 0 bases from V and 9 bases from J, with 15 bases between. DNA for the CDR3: TGTGCCACCAGCAGAGATGTTAGCAGACTCGGTGAGCAGTTCTTC. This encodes CATSRDVSRLGEQFF. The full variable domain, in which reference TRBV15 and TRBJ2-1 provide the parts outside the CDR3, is DAMVIQNPRYQVTQFGKPVTLSCSQTLNHNVMYWYQQKSSQAPKLLFHYYDKDFNNEADTPDNFQSRRPNTSFCFLDIRSPGLGDTAMYLCATSRDVSRLGEQFFGPGTRLTVL.

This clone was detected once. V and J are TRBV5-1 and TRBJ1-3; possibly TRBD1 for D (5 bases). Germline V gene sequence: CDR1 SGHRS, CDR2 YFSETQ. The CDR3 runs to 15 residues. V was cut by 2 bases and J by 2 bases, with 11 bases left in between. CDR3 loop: CASSFIGAAGNTIYF. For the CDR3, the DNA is TGCGCCAGCAGCTTTATTGGGGCAGCTGGAAACACCATATATTTT.

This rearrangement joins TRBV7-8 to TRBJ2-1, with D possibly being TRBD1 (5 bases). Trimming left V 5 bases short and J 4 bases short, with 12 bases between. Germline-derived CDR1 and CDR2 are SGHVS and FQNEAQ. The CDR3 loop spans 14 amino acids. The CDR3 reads CASSRIAGYNEQFF. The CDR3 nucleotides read TGTGCCAGCAGCCGAATCGCAGGGTACAATGAGCAGTTCTTC.

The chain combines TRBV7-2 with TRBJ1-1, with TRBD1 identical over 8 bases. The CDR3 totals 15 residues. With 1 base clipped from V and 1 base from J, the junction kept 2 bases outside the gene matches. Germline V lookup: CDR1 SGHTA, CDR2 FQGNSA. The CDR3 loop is CASSLDRGRNTEAFF. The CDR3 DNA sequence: TGTGCCAGCAGCTTAGACAGGGGGAGGAACACTGAAGCTTTCTTT.

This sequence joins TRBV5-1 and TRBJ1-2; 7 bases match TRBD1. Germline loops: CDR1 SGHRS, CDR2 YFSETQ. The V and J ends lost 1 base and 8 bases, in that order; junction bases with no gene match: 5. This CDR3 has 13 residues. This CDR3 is CASSLTDRDGYTF. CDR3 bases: TGCGCCAGCAGCTTGACTGACAGGGACGGCTACACCTTC.

CDR3 loop: CASSRRVNEQFF. CDR3 in DNA: TGTGCCAGCAGTCGCAGGGTCAATGAGCAGTTCTTC. This chain uses TRBV2 with TRBJ2-1; possibly TRBD1 for D (5 bases). CDR1 and CDR2 from the germline V gene are SNHLY and FYNNEI. This CDR3 spans 12 amino acids. V lost 5 bases and J 6 bases, leaving 8 bases between the germline ends. Complete variable domain (other parts from reference TRBV2 and TRBJ2-1): EPEVTQTPSHQVTQMGQEVILRCVPISNHLYFYWYRQILGQKVEFLVSFYNNEISEKSEIFDDQFSVERPDGSNFTLKIRSTKLEDSAMYFCASSRRVNEQFFGPGTRLTVL.

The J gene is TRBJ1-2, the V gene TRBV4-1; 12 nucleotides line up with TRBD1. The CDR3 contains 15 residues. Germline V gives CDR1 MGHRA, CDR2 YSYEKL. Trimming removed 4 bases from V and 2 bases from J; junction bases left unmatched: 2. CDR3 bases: TGCGCCAGCAGCCTTGGGACAGGGGGCAACTATGGCTACACCTTC. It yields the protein CASSLGTGGNYGYTF.

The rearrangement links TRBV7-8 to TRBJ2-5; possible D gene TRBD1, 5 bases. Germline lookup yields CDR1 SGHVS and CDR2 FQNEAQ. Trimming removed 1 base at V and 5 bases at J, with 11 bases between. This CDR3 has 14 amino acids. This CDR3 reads CASSLDAGFETQYF. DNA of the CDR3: TGTGCCAGCAGCTTAGACGCAGGGTTTGAGACCCAGTACTTC.

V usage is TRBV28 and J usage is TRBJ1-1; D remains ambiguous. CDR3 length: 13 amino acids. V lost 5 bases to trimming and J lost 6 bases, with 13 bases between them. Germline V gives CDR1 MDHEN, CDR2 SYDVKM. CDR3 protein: CASSGVMRAEAFF. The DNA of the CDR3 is TGTGCCAGCAGTGGGGTTATGCGGGCTGAAGCTTTCTTT. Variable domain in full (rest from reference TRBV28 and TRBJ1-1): DVKVTQSSRYLVKRTGEKVFLECVQDMDHENMFWYRQDPGLGLRLIYFSYDVKMKEKGDIPEGYSVSREKKERFSLILESASTNQTSMYLCASSGVMRAEAFFGQGTRLTVV.

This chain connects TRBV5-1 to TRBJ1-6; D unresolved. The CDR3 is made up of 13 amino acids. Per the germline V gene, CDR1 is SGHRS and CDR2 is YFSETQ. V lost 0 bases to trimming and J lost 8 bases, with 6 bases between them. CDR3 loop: CASSLAFDSPLHF. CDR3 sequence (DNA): TGCGCCAGCAGCTTGGCTTTCGATTCACCCCTCCACTTT. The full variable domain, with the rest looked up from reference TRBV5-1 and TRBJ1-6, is KAGVTQTPRYLIKTRGQQVTLSCSPISGHRSVSWYQQTPGQGLQFLFEYFSETQRNKGNFPGRFSGRQFSNSRSEMNVSTLELGDSALYLCASSLAFDSPLHFGNGTRLTVT.

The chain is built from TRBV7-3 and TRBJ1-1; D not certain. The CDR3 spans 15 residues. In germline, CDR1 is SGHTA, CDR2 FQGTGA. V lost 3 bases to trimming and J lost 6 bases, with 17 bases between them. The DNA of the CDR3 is TGTGCCAGCAGCTTGACCCTCGGGTCCGGCGCTGAAGCTTTCTTT. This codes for CASSLTLGSGAEAFF.

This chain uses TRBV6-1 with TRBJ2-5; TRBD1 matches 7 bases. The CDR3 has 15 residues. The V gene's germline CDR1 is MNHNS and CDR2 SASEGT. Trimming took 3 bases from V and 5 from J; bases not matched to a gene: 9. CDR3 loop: CASSENRGSGETQYF. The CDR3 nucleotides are TGTGCCAGCAGTGAGAACAGGGGTTCCGGTGAGACCCAGTACTTC.

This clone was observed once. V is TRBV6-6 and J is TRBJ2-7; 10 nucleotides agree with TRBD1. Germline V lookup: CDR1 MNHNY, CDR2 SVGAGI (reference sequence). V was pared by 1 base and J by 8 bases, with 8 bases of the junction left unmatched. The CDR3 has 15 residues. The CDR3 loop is CASSYLETGGEKQYF. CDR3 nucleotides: TGTGCCAGCAGTTACTTGGAGACAGGGGGCGAGAAGCAGTACTTC.

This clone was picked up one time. The CDR3 sequence: CASRQQATNEKLFF. The CDR3 nucleotides are TGCGCCAGCAGACAACAGGCAACTAATGAAAAACTGTTTTTT. J is TRBJ1-4 and V is TRBV5-1, with TRBD1 as a possible D gene (5 bases). Deletions cut 5 bases from V and 0 bases from J, with 8 bases between. The CDR3 is 14 amino acids. CDR1 is SGHRS, CDR2 YFSETQ, per germline.

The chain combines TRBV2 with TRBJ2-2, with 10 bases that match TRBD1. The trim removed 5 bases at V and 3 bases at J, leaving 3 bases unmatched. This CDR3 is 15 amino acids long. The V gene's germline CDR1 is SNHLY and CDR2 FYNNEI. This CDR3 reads CASSRDRGYTGELFF. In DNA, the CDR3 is TGTGCCAGCAGTAGGGACAGGGGTTACACCGGGGAGCTGTTTTTT.

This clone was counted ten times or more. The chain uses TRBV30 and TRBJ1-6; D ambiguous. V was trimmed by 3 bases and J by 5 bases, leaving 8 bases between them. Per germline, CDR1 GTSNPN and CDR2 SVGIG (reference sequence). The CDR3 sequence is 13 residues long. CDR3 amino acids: CAWRAGNNSPLHF. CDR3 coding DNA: TGTGCCTGGAGGGCCGGGAATAATTCACCCCTCCACTTT.

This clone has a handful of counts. The CDR3 loop reads CASSHNRGGTEAFF. Written as DNA, the CDR3 is TGCGCCAGCAGCCATAACAGGGGAGGCACTGAAGCTTTCTTT. The chain couples TRBV4-3 to TRBJ1-1; 7 bases match TRBD1. There are 14 residues in the CDR3. The germline gives CDR1 LGHNA, CDR2 YSLEER. Trimming removed 3 bases from V and 4 bases from J; junction bases left unmatched: 5.

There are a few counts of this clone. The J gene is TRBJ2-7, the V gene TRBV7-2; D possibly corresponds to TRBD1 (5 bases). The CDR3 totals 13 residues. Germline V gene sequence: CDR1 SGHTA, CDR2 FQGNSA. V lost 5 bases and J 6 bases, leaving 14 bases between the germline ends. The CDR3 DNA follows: TGTGCCAGCAGCCAAAGTGTGGGGCCCGAGCAGTACTTC. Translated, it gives CASSQSVGPEQYF.

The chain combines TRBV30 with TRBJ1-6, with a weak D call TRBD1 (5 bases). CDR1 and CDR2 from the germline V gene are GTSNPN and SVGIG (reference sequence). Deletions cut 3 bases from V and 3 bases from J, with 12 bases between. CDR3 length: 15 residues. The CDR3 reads CAWSHQGSYNSPLHF. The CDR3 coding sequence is TGTGCCTGGAGCCATCAGGGCAGCTATAATTCACCCCTCCACTTT. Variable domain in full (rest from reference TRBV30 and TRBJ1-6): SQTIHQWPATLVQPVGSPLSLECTVEGTSNPNLYWYRQAAGRGLQLLFYSVGIGQISSEVPQNLSASRPQDRQFILSSKKLLLSDSGFYLCAWSHQGSYNSPLHFGNGTRLTVT.